The 5 T cell receptor beta chains below were found in one sample sequenced in a study of cytomegalovirus exposure and HLA in healthy donors. A multiplex PCR was run with 60 Vbeta primers and 13 Jbeta primers. Sequencing used immunoSEQ multiplex PCR; TCRdb keeps in-frame clones, though not all of them. Of under 150,000 clones in the sample, around 60% were seen once. The sequenced sample consisted of PBMCs. These receptors originate from a man aged 35-49 years in good health and CMV-seropositive.

This clone was found a few times. This chain joins TRBV11-2 and TRBJ2-7, with 7 nucleotides matching TRBD1. CDR3 length equals 13 residues. From germline, CDR1 is SGHAT and CDR2 FQNNGV. V dropped 0 bases and J dropped 6; count of bases not matched to a gene: 2. CDR3 residues: CASSLDEGAEQYF. Here the CDR3 DNA reads TGTGCCAGCAGCTTAGATGAGGGGGCCGAGCAGTACTTC.

This clone was observed a handful of times. The chain couples TRBV30 to TRBJ2-7, with TRBD2 identical over 8 bases. This CDR3 region has 11 residues. After removal of 3 bases from V and 10 bases from J, the junction contained 5 bases not matched to a gene. In germline, CDR1 is GTSNPN, CDR2 SVGIG (reference sequence). CDR3 loop: CAWSGGGEQYF. As DNA, the CDR3 is TGTGCCTGGAGCGGGGGGGGCGAACAGTACTTC.

The chain is built from TRBV5-1 and TRBJ2-5; TRBD2 matches 7 bases. The J call could be wrong; TRBJ2-7 is a better fit for the DNA end. Germline loops: CDR1 SGHRS, CDR2 YFSETQ. The CDR3 contains 15 residues. The CDR3 loop reads CASSLVPGGSYEQYF. CDR3 sequence (DNA): TGCGCCAGCAGCTTGGTTCCGGGGGGATCCTACGAGCAGTACTTC.

The genes are TRBV9 and TRBJ2-3; tentatively, D is TRBD2 (7 bases). Germline values: CDR1 SGDLS, CDR2 YYNGEE. Trimming left V 4 bases short and J 3 bases short, with 21 bases between. The CDR3 runs to 17 residues. The CDR3 loop is CASSRLGGGGLTDTQYF. The CDR3 DNA reads as TGTGCCAGCAGCCGGCTGGGGGGCGGGGGCTTGACAGATACGCAGTATTTT.

The CDR3 DNA sequence: TGTGCCAGCAGCCCCAACGGCGGGACCAACTACAATGAGCAGTTCTTC. Residues: CASSPNGGTNYNEQFF. This chain uses TRBV7-9 with TRBJ2-1; tentative D call: TRBD2 (6 bases). CDR1 and CDR2 (germline): SEHNR, FQNEAQ (reference sequence). The CDR3 length is 16 residues. V was shortened by 5 bases and J by 3 bases, with 17 bases between the two germline ends.